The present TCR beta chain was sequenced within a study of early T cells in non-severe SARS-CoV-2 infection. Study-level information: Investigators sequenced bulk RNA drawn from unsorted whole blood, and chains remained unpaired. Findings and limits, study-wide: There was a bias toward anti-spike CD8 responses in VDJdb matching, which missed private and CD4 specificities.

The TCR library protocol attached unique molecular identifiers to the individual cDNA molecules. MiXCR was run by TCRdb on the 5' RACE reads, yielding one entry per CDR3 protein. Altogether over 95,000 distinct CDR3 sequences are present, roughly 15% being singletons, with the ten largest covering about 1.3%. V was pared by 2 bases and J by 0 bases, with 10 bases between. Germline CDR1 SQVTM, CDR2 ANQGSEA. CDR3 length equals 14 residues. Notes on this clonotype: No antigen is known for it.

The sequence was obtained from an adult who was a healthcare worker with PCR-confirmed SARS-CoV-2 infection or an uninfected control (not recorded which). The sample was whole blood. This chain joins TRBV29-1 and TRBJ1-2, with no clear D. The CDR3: CSVERTKANYGYTF. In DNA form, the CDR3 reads TGCAGCGTTGAACGAACAAAGGCTAACTATGGCTACACCTTC.